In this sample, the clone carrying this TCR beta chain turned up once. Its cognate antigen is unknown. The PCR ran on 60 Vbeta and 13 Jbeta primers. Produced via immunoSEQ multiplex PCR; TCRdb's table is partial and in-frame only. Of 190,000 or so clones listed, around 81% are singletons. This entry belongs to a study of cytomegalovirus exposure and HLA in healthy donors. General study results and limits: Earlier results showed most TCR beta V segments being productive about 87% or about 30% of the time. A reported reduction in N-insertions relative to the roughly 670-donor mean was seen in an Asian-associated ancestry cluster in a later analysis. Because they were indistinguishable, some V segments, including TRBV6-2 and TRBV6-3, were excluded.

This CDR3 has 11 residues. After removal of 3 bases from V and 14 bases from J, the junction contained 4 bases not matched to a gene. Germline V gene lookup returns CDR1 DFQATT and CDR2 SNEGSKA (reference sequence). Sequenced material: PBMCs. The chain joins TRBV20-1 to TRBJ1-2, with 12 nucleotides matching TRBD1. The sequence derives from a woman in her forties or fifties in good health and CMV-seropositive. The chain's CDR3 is CSARGQGAGTF. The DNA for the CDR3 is TGCAGTGCTAGGGGACAGGGGGCTGGAACCTTC.